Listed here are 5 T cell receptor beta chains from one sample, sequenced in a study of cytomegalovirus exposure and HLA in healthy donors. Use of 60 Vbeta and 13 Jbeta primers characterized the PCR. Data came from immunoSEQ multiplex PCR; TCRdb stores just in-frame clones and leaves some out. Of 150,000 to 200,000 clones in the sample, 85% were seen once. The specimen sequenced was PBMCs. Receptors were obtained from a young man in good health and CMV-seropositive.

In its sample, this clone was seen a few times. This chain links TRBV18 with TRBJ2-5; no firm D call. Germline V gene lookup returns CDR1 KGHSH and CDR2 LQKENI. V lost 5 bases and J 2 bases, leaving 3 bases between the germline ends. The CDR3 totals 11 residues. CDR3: CASSSQETQYF. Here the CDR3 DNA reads TGTGCCAGCTCATCACAAGAGACCCAGTACTTC.

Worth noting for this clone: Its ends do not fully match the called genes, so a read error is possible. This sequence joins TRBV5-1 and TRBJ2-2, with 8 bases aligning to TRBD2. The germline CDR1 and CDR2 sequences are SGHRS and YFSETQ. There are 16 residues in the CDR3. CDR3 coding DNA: TGCGCCAGCAACTTGGCGCTAGCGGGGAACACCGGGGAGCTGTTTTTT. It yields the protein CASNLALAGNTGELFF.

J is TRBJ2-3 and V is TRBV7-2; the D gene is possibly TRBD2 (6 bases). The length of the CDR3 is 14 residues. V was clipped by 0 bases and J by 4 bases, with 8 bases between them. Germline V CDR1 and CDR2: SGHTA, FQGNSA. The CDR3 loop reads CASSLAGEADTQYF. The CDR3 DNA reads TGTGCCAGCAGCTTAGCGGGGGAGGCAGATACGCAGTATTTT.

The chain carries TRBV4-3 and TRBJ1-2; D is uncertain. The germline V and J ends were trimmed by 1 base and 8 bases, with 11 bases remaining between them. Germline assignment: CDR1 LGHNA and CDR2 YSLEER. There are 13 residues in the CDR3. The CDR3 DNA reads TGCGCCAGCAGCCAAGCAAACAGTGGGGGCTACACCTTC. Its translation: CASSQANSGGYTF.

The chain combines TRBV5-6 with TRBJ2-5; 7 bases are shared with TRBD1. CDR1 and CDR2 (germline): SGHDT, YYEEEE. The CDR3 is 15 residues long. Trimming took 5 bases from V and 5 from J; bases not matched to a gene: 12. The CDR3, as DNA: TGTGCCAGCAGTTTTCCCTATACAGGGGTGGAGACCCAGTACTTC. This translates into CASSFPYTGVETQYF.